The rows below give T cell receptor beta chains drawn from one sample of a study of T cells in Graves' hyperthyroidism and ophthalmopathy. Via MiXCR, TCRdb re-called the multiplex PCR reads, giving one row per CDR3 protein. The table lists hundreds of thousands of distinct CDR3 sequences, 35% to 55% of them singletons. The specimen sequenced was peripheral blood or thyroid tissue (not recorded which). The receptors derive from a woman aged 18-29 years with Graves' hyperthyroidism. CDR3s include the opening cysteine and the closing phenylalanine or tryptophan. A D gene is named only where the DNA matches it firmly. The size field is filled for only some rows; it gives once, few, many or a size class.

v_call	clone_size	cdr3_length	d_call	j_call	cdr3_nt	cdr3_aa
TRBV7-9	few	15	TRBD2	TRBJ2-7	TGTGCCAGCAGCCGGGAGGGACTAGCGGAGTACGAGCAGTACTTC	CASSREGLAEYEQYF
TRBV25-1	NA	12	TRBD1	TRBJ1-1	TGTGCCGGCACCTTCGGGACAGTAGAAGCTTTCTTT	CAGTFGTVEAFF
TRBV24-1	few	15	TRBD1	TRBJ2-5	TGTGCCACCAGTGATTCCACAGGGGGAAGTCAGCCCCAGTACTTC	CATSDSTGGSQPQYF
TRBV7-6	NA	14	TRBD2	TRBJ2-7	TGTGCCAGCAGCTTATGGACTAGCGGTTACGAGCAGTGCTTC	CASSLWTSGYEQCF
TRBV25-1	once	16	NA	TRBJ2-6	TGTGCCAGCAGTGAGGGGAGAAACTCTGGGGCCAACGTCCTGACTTTC	CASSEGRNSGANVLTF
TRBV5-1	NA	13	NA	TRBJ2-7	TGCGCCAGCAGCTTGGGCTCCCCCTCCGAGCAGTACTTC	CASSLGSPSEQYF
TRBV11-2	NA	14	NA	TRBJ1-2	TGTGCCAGCAGCACCCGGGACGGCAACTATGGCTACACCTTC	CASSTRDGNYGYTF
TRBV12-3/TRBV12-4	NA	14	TRBD1	TRBJ1-2	TGTGCCAGCAGTTTAGATAGGGGGCGACAGGGCTACACCTTC	CASSLDRGRQGYTF
TRBV7-8	NA	15	TRBD1	TRBJ2-5	TGTGCCAGCAGCGTCGGGACAGGGGGCTCAGAGACCCAGTACTTC	CASSVGTGGSETQYF
TRBV5-1	few	14	TRBD1	TRBJ1-3	TGCGCCAGCAGCAAGGGACAGGCTGGAAACACCATATATTTT	CASSKGQAGNTIYF
TRBV12-3/TRBV12-4	NA	17	NA	TRBJ1-4	TGTGCCAGCAGACCAAGGTTACGGGGCGCCGGGAATGAAAAACTGTTTTTT	CASRPRLRGAGNEKLFF
TRBV10-3	many	14	NA	TRBJ1-5	TGTGCCATCAGTGAGGAGGGTCGCAATCAGCCCCAGCATTTT	CAISEEGRNQPQHF
TRBV20-1	few	17	NA	TRBJ2-2	TGCAGTGCTAGTGGCAGCCGACTACACCGGAACACCGGGGAGCTGTTTTTT	CSASGSRLHRNTGELFF
TRBV29-1	many	12	NA	TRBJ1-1	TGCAGCGTTTCGGACGGGAACACTGAAGCTTTCTTT	CSVSDGNTEAFF
TRBV20-1	few	14	NA	TRBJ2-7	TGCAGTGCTAGAGATTTAGCGGCCTCCTACGAGCAGTACTTC	CSARDLAASYEQYF
TRBV7-6	few	13	NA	TRBJ1-1	TGTGCCAGCAGCTTCCGGTTGGGCACTGAAGCTTTCTTT	CASSFRLGTEAFF
TRBV7-3	NA	15	TRBD2	TRBJ2-3	TGTGCCAGCAGCTTAATCGTGGCGGGAGCGGATACGCAGTATTTT	CASSLIVAGADTQYF
TRBV29-1	NA	17	NA	TRBJ2-7	TGCAGCGTTGAAGGCTCTGGGGGCGGGAGAGGTTCCTACGAGCAGTACTTC	CSVEGSGGGRGSYEQYF
TRBV7-9	NA	18	NA	TRBJ2-7	TGTGCCAGCAGCCCAGCAGACGCGGGTCGCCATTCCTGCTACGAGCAGTACTTC	CASSPADAGRHSCYEQYF
TRBV19	NA	13	NA	TRBJ2-2	TGTGCCAGTAGTGGAGCGTTATATAGGGAGCTGTTTTTT	CASSGALYRELFF
TRBV24-1	NA	14	NA	TRBJ1-2	TGTGCCACCAGTGTTACCGGGGACCACTATGGCTACACCTTC	CATSVTGDHYGYTF
TRBV5-5	few	14	NA	TRBJ2-5	TGTGCCAGCAGCCCGTTGCATCGGCAAGAGACCCAGTACTTC	CASSPLHRQETQYF
TRBV2	NA	12	NA	TRBJ2-2	TGTGCCAGCACAGGTCGACAGGGGGAGCTGTTTTTT	CASTGRQGELFF
TRBV2	many	12	NA	TRBJ1-6	TGTGCCAGCAGCACTAGTAATTCACCCCTCCACTTT	CASSTSNSPLHF
TRBV7-9	many	15	NA	TRBJ1-1	TGTGCCAGCAGCCGTGGGCAGGGCAAGAACACTGAAGCTTTCTTT	CASSRGQGKNTEAFF
TRBV7-6	NA	14	NA	TRBJ2-2	TGTGCCAGCAGCTATATGCGAGGCACCGGGGAGCTGTTTTTT	CASSYMRGTGELFF
TRBV4-2	NA	13	NA	TRBJ1-1	TGTGCCAGCAGCCAAGATCCGGCCACTGAAGCTTTCTTT	CASSQDPATEAFF
TRBV7-2	NA	13	NA	TRBJ1-1	TGCGCCAGCAGCCAAGACATGAACACTGAAGCTTTCTTT	CASSQDMNTEAFF
TRBV20-1	many	14	TRBD2	TRBJ2-5	TGCAGTGCTAGGGTGAGACTAGCGGGAGAGACCCAGTACTTC	CSARVRLAGETQYF
TRBV2	NA	15	NA	TRBJ1-6	TGTGCCAGCAGTGATCTTGGCGGGAGGGATTCACCCCTCCACTTT	CASSDLGGRDSPLHF
TRBV6-5	few	12	NA	TRBJ1-5	TGTGCCAGCAGTTACAGTGTACAGCCCCAGCATTTT	CASSYSVQPQHF
TRBV2	NA	14	TRBD1	TRBJ1-1	TGTGCCAGCAACTCAGACAGGGGGTATAATGAAGCTTTCTTT	CASNSDRGYNEAFF
TRBV11-3	few	14	NA	TRBJ2-5	TGTGCCAGCGGCCCAATAAGGGGACAAGAGACCCAGTACTTC	CASGPIRGQETQYF
TRBV7-2	NA	14	TRBD1	TRBJ1-2	TGTGCCAGCAGTCCCTCCCCAGGGGGCCATGGCTACACCTTC	CASSPSPGGHGYTF
TRBV9	few	14	NA	TRBJ1-5	TGTGCCAGCAGCCCCAGAATAGAACTTCAGCCCCAGCATTTT	CASSPRIELQPQHF
TRBV10-3	NA	13	NA	TRBJ1-5	TGTGCCAGCAGTTACTCGTTTTCTCTGCCCCAGCATTTT	CASSYSFSLPQHF
TRBV29-1	NA	16	TRBD2	TRBJ2-2	TGCAGCGCCGGTGGAAGCGGGAGTTGGGGAACCGGGGAGCTGTTTTTT	CSAGGSGSWGTGELFF
TRBV29-1	NA	12	TRBD1	TRBJ2-7	TGCAGCGTTGTGGGGGACAGCTACGAGCAGTACTTC	CSVVGDSYEQYF
TRBV7-8	many	14	NA	TRBJ1-6	TGTGCCAGCGGATTTTTCGGTGGTAATTCACCCCTCCACTTT	CASGFFGGNSPLHF
TRBV25-1	NA	12	NA	TRBJ1-2	TGTGCCCCGATCGGGAGGGACTATGGCTACACCTTC	CAPIGRDYGYTF
TRBV7-3	NA	13	NA	TRBJ2-2	TGTGCCAGCAGCTCGAGGGACACCGGGGAGCTGTTTTTT	CASSSRDTGELFF